The 15 T cell receptor beta chains listed next were all sequenced from one sample in a study of regulatory T cells in long-lasting Graves disease. Building the TCR beta libraries relied on iRepertoire HTBI primers, and CDR3 regions underwent Arm-PCR. TCRdb re-derived calls from the multiplex PCR reads in MiXCR, one entry per CDR3 protein. Altogether approximately 560,000 distinct CDR3 sequences are present, about 15% being singletons, with the ten largest covering around 12%. Time point in this sample: newly diagnosed GD, antithyroid drugs for less than 3 months. PBMC RNA served as the TCR library source. The same sample was also used in a study of T cells in Graves' hyperthyroidism and ophthalmopathy.

Sequencing used peripheral blood mononuclear cells (PBMCs), obtained at new diagnosis, from a patient treated with antithyroid drugs. Every receptor here comes from a man aged 18 to 29 with Graves disease.

This clonotype was picked up a small number of times. V gene TRBV7-3 combines with J gene TRBJ2-1, with 9 positions matching TRBD2. V dropped 6 bases and J dropped 9; count of bases not matched to a gene: 6. Germline values: CDR1 SGHTA, CDR2 FQGTGA. CDR3 length: 13 amino acids. The CDR3 loop is CASSPSGKGEQFF. The DNA for the CDR3 is TGTGCCAGCAGTCCTAGCGGGAAGGGTGAGCAGTTCTTC.

The chain carries TRBV7-9 and TRBJ2-7; possibly TRBD2 for D (5 bases). CDR1 is SEHNR, CDR2 FQNEAQ, per germline (reference sequence). CDR3 size: 13 residues. The V and J ends lost 4 bases and 4 bases respectively, with 11 bases between them. CDR3 region: CASSYPGLYEQYF. The CDR3 bases are TGTGCCAGCAGCTACCCCGGACTGTACGAGCAGTACTTC.

The rearrangement uses TRBV30 and TRBJ1-2; no clear D. This CDR3 comprises 13 residues. Trimming shortened V by 0 bases and J by 2 bases, and 7 bases separated the two germline ends. Germline lookup yields CDR1 GTSNPN and CDR2 SVGIG (reference sequence). The CDR3: CAWSVLRNYGYTF. The CDR3 DNA follows: TGTGCCTGGAGTGTTCTCAGGAACTATGGCTACACCTTC.

This clonotype was counted between two and nine times. The chain couples TRBV19 to TRBJ2-5; 10 bases line up with TRBD2. Germline-derived CDR1 and CDR2 are LNHDA and SQIVND (reference sequence). The CDR3 is 15 residues long. V was clipped by 4 bases and J by 6 bases; unmatched bases: 8. The CDR3 loop is CASSKRNSGRQTQYF. DNA for the CDR3: TGTGCCAGTAGTAAGCGGAATAGCGGGAGGCAGACCCAGTACTTC.

This clonotype has a count of ten or more. The chain combines TRBV28 with TRBJ2-7; 11 positions agree with TRBD2. V dropped 7 bases and J dropped 0; count of bases not matched to a gene: 2. The germline V gene encodes CDR1 MDHEN and CDR2 SYDVKM. The CDR3 has 14 amino acids. The CDR3 region has the DNA TGTGCCAGCAATAGCGGGAGGGTCTCCTACGAGCAGTACTTC. Translating gives CASNSGRVSYEQYF.

This rearrangement joins TRBV18 to TRBJ1-4; no clear D gene. CDR3 length: 14 residues. Germline assignment: CDR1 KGHSH and CDR2 LQKENI. Trimming removed 2 bases at V and 5 bases at J, with 9 bases between. CDR3 DNA sequence: TGTGCCAGCTCACCAGTGGGCGGGAATGAAAAACTGTTTTTT. Translated, it gives CASSPVGGNEKLFF.

The chain recombines TRBV4-1 with TRBJ2-1, with D possibly being TRBD2 (6 bases). This CDR3 contains 13 residues. Trimming removed 10 bases from V and 8 bases from J, with 18 bases in between. Per germline, CDR1 MGHRA and CDR2 YSYEKL. In DNA form, the CDR3 reads TGCGCCACCGACGGAGGGCTGTTCGATGAGCAGTTCTTC. Translation: CATDGGLFDEQFF.

This clonotype has ten or more counts. The chain has TRBV11-3 and TRBJ1-1; the D is unclear. The CDR3 has 17 residues. V was shortened by 2 bases and J by 5 bases, with 21 bases between the two germline ends. The germline CDR1 and CDR2 sequences are SGHNT and YENEEA. The CDR3 loop reads CASSLLGRRTKFTEAFF. The DNA for the CDR3 is TGTGCCAGCAGCTTACTAGGACGCCGGACTAAATTTACTGAAGCTTTCTTT.

Many counts were recorded for this clonotype. J is TRBJ2-1 and V is TRBV2, with 7 bases identical to TRBD1. Per germline, CDR1 SNHLY and CDR2 FYNNEI. Trimming at V came to 6 bases and at J to 0 bases, leaving 5 bases not matched to a gene. There are 15 residues in the CDR3. CDR3 nucleotides: TGTGCCAGCAGGACAGGGCTGGGCTCCTACAATGAGCAGTTCTTC. It specifies CASRTGLGSYNEQFF.

Regarding this clonotype: Being one base from a much bigger clone, this may be a read error. This chain uses TRBV29-1 with TRBJ2-7; 8 bases are shared with TRBD2. Germline CDR1 is SQVTM and CDR2 is ANQGSEA. CDR3 length: 14 amino acids. The CDR3 DNA reads TGCGGCGGGGGGAACCTTGGGCTCTCCTACGAGCAGTACTTC. Protein sequence: CGGGNLGLSYEQYF.

This clonotype was counted ten times or more. The rearrangement joins TRBV20-1 to TRBJ2-7; 8 bases map to TRBD1. CDR1 and CDR2 from the germline V gene are DFQATT and SNEGSKA (reference sequence). The CDR3 has 14 amino acids. J was trimmed by 0 bases and V by 6 bases; bases with no gene match: 7. CDR3 sequence: CSAVDRAFSYEQYF. DNA of the CDR3: TGCAGTGCAGTGGACAGGGCCTTCTCCTACGAGCAGTACTTC.

This clonotype occurred many times. The V and J genes are TRBV5-4 and TRBJ1-1, with no clear D. The CDR3 has 13 amino acids. Looked up from germline, CDR1 is SGHNT and CDR2 is YYREEE (reference sequence). V was pared by 0 bases and J by 4 bases, with 7 bases between. CDR3 protein: CASSLGQLTEAFF. The CDR3 DNA follows: TGTGCCAGCAGCTTGGGGCAACTCACTGAAGCTTTCTTT.

This clonotype was observed at least ten times. V usage is TRBV7-8 and J usage is TRBJ2-5; D is possibly TRBD1 (5 bases). Trimming removed 2 bases at V and 5 bases at J, with 9 bases between. Germline lookup yields CDR1 SGHVS and CDR2 FQNEAQ. This CDR3 has 13 residues. The CDR3 DNA follows: TGTGCCAGCAGCTTAACAAAGGGGGAGACCCAGTACTTC. This sequence encodes CASSLTKGETQYF.

This clonotype has at least ten counts. V usage is TRBV28 and J usage is TRBJ2-1; TRBD2 might be the D (6 bases). CDR1 is MDHEN and CDR2 is SYDVKM in the germline V gene. V shed 6 bases and J shed 6 bases, with 15 bases lying between them. The CDR3 is 14 amino acids. The CDR3 reads CASSPRGGSNEQFF. The CDR3 nucleotides are TGTGCCAGCAGCCCTCGTGGAGGGTCCAATGAGCAGTTCTTC.

This clonotype was found many times. This chain connects TRBV27 to TRBJ2-7; 12 bases fit TRBD2. CDR1 MNHEY and CDR2 SMNVEV come from the germline V gene (reference sequence). Germline trimming cut 5 bases from V and 1 base from J; bases unmatched to any gene: 6. The CDR3 contains 16 residues. CDR3 nucleotides: TGTGCCAGCAGTACCCTAGCGGGAGGGGAATCCTACGAGCAGTACTTC. Translating it yields CASSTLAGGESYEQYF.